This TCR beta chain was identified during a study of blood T cell repertoires in COVID-19. Study-wide context: The United States, Italy and Spain supplied acute and convalescent COVID-19 samples. T cells, B-cell-depleted T cells, or PBMCs provided the cDNA or gDNA that served as material.

Germline CDR1 and CDR2: MNHNY and SVGAGI (reference sequence). The V and J ends lost 6 bases and 13 bases, in that order; junction bases with no gene match: 9. CDR3 length equals 12 residues. Original data processing: Nucleated cell number was recorded as an estimate derived from reference gene primer amplification. Only in-frame clones appear in the TCRdb table, and some are missing; sequencing was by immunoSEQ multiplex PCR. V, J and clone size are taken as reported in that table, and D and trimming were inferred from the DNA itself. Among more than 140,000 clones listed, approximately 80% were seen once.

Sequences were obtained from peripheral blood. The receptor was derived from a woman in her fifties or sixties in a cohort sampled during active or convalescent COVID-19. The chain couples TRBV6-6 to TRBJ2-1, with 7 bases lining up with TRBD1. The CDR3 nucleotides are TGTGCCAGCAGGCCGGGGACAGTTGGACAGTTCTTC. This sequence encodes CASRPGTVGQFF.